The subject of this entry is one T cell receptor (beta chain). The specificity of this receptor is unknown. No much larger clonotype is one base removed from it; base qualities were not supplied. The collaborating institutions used their own protocols to collect whole blood in K2EDTA tubes. For TCRbeta analysis, collaborators shipped samples as frozen whole blood, isolated PBMCs, or DNA extracted from either of those sample types. TCRbeta CDR3 regions were amplified from genomic DNA using the immunoSEQ Assay, a bias-controlled multiplex PCR. The study's own analysis went as follows. Nucleated cell counts per sample were estimated from amplification of reference gene primers within the assay. Sequence reads were collapsed and filtered to measure the absolute abundance of every unique TCRbeta CDR3 rearrangement. For each sample, productive Simpson clonality was calculated as the square root of Simpson's diversity index over productive rearrangements. Imported from immuneACCESS, the table was reduced by TCRdb to in-frame sequences with V and J called. These copies leave out some clones; in studies compared against another copy, an unresolved V gene accounts for under half, and the cause of the remainder is not known. D and trimming come from the DNA, and the V and J calls and clone size come from that table. This sample lists about 90,000 clones; over 80% were detected once. Of the sample, roughly 1.8% falls within the top ten clones.

CDR1 and CDR2 are drawn from the germline V gene: MRHNA, SNTAGT. Reading from cysteine to phenylalanine, the CDR3 counts 13 amino acids. CDR3 DNA only is kept here, 39 bases in frame from base 1. A distance of 6 bases separates the germline ends of V and J, which lose 3 bases and 1 base respectively. The source of the sample is a study of blood T cell repertoires in COVID-19 (TCRdb year 2020). In the study overall: Samples covering the acute and convalescent phases of COVID-19 were provided by collaborators in the United States, Italy and Spain. The material from the prospective study consisted of cDNA or gDNA derived from T cells, B-cell-depleted T cells, or PBMCs. Subjects who had been exposed to COVID-19, were actively infected with it, or had recovered from it provided the deeply sampled blood TCRbeta repertoires that made up the dataset. The repertoires were made available in a free public database intended to serve as a resource for research on the immune response to SARS-CoV-2. The samples were drawn from the first 160 participants of the ongoing ImmuneRACE study and from over 950 subjects provided by 6 global collaborators. Sample metadata almost always included a de-identified subject ID, COVID-19 status, age in years and sex. Where available, HLA class I and class II types were taken from metadata supplied by the sample provider and were not determined by assay-based typing.

Study-level results and caveats: How much clinical and demographic metadata was included differed by source and by participant, and the metadata was provided uncurated.

Sequenced material: peripheral blood. The rearranged segments are TRBV6-4 and TRBJ1-2; no confident D gene assignment can be made. The clonotype originates from a human donor with active COVID-19. The donor label of this sample is uncertain. Read as DNA, the sequence is TGTGCCAGCAGTGAGGGGAGTAACTATGGCTACACCTTC. It specifies CASSEGSNYGYTF.